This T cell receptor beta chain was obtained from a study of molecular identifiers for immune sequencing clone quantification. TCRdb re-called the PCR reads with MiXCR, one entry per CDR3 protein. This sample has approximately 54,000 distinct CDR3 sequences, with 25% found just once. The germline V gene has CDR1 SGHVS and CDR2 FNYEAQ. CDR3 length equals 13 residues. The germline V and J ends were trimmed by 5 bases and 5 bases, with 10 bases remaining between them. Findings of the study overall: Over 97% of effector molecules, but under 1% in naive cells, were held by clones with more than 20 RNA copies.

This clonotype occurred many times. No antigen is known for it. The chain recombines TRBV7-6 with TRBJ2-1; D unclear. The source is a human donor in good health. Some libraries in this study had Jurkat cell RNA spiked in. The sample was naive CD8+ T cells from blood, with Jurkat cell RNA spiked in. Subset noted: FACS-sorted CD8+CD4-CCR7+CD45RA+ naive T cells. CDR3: CASSQSGDNEQFF. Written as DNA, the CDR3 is TGTGCCAGCAGCCAATCTGGGGACAATGAGCAGTTCTTC.